Following are 25 T cell receptor beta chains from one sample sequenced in a study of radiation and T cells in renal cell carcinoma. Time point here: blood 2 weeks post-SBRT. Described treatment: 15 Gy SBRT to primary tumor, nephrectomy 4 weeks later. Method: immunoSEQ multiplex PCR; TCRdb's copy keeps in-frame clones and lacks some. The data show 150,000 to 180,000 clones, over 80% seen once. Material: blood, obtained from a patient whose treatment included radiotherapy and nephrectomy. These receptors originate from a woman aged 45-65 years with renal cell carcinoma.

The chain recombines TRBV5-1 with TRBJ1-2; tentatively, D is TRBD1 (5 bases). The ends were cut back, 0 bases at V and 6 bases at J, with 12 bases in the middle. Germline assignment: CDR1 SGHRS and CDR2 YFSETQ. This CDR3 contains 14 residues. The CDR3, as DNA: TGCGCCAGCAGCTTGGGGTGGACATCGGATGGCTACACCTTC. Encoded protein: CASSLGWTSDGYTF.

V and J are TRBV19 and TRBJ1-2; 9 bases fit TRBD1. Germline V gene sequence: CDR1 LNHDA, CDR2 SQIVND (reference sequence). This CDR3 region has 15 residues. V was clipped by 5 bases and J by 4 bases; unmatched bases: 8. Here the CDR3 DNA reads TGTGCCAGTAGTCGGACAGGGGAGTTCCTCTATGGCTACACCTTC. As protein: CASSRTGEFLYGYTF.

Worth noting for this clone: Other DNA sequences in the same sample also yield this CDR3. The CDR3 sequence is CASSLGPDQETQYF. CDR3 coding DNA: TGCGCCAGCAGCTTGGGGCCAGACCAAGAGACCCAGTACTTC. The chain employs TRBV5-1 and TRBJ2-5; D unresolved. Germline CDR1 and CDR2: SGHRS and YFSETQ. Deletions cut 0 bases from V and 0 bases from J, with 6 bases between. CDR3 length: 14 residues.

J is TRBJ2-3 and V is TRBV7-6, with a possible D match to TRBD1 (5 bases). CDR3 size: 14 residues. Per germline, CDR1 SGHVS and CDR2 FNYEAQ. The ends were cut back, 0 bases at V and 4 bases at J, with 8 bases in the middle. In DNA, the CDR3 is TGTGCCAGCAGCTTAGCAGGGGCAGCAGATACGCAGTATTTT. Its protein is CASSLAGAADTQYF.

A few counts support this clone. V usage is TRBV7-9 and J usage is TRBJ2-3, with 7 bases identical to TRBD1. Germline V gives CDR1 SEHNR, CDR2 FQNEAQ (reference sequence). With V trimmed by 2 bases and J by 4 bases, 9 bases remained unmatched. There are 16 residues in the CDR3. CDR3 amino acids: CASSLLAGGSADTQYF. The CDR3 nucleotides are TGTGCCAGCAGCTTATTGGCAGGGGGATCAGCAGATACGCAGTATTTT.

This chain uses TRBV18 with TRBJ1-5, with unresolved D. This CDR3 region has 15 residues. Per the germline V gene, CDR1 is KGHSH and CDR2 is LQKENI. The V end was cut by 0 bases, the J end by 2 bases, with 8 bases between. The CDR3 DNA sequence: TGTGCCAGCTCACCACCGGACGGGGGCAATCAGCCCCAGCATTTT. Amino acids: CASSPPDGGNQPQHF.

The chain has TRBV27 and TRBJ2-7, with 7 nucleotides matching TRBD1. The J segment lost 7 bases and the V segment lost 4 bases, leaving 13 bases of the junction unmatched. CDR1 and CDR2 (germline): MNHEY, SMNVEV (reference sequence). This CDR3 has 15 residues. In DNA, the CDR3 is TGTGCCAGCAGTTCAAACCCGACAGGGTCGGGGGAGCAGTACTTC. It codes for CASSSNPTGSGEQYF.

The chain has TRBV19 and TRBJ1-1, with 8 nucleotides matching TRBD1. The junction had 7 bases not matched to a gene; V was cut back by 5 bases and J by 5 bases. The CDR3 covers 14 residues. CDR1 and CDR2 (germline): LNHDA, SQIVND (reference sequence). Here the CDR3 DNA reads TGTGCCAGTAGTGTCCAGACAGGGGAAACTGAAGCTTTCTTT. It is translated as CASSVQTGETEAFF.

This chain uses TRBV7-8 with TRBJ1-5; no definite D call. Trimming left V 1 base short and J 6 bases short, with 7 bases between. The germline CDR1 and CDR2 sequences are SGHVS and FQNEAQ. The CDR3 length is 13 residues. The CDR3 protein is CASSLEGIQPQHF. DNA for the CDR3: TGTGCCAGCAGCTTAGAAGGAATTCAGCCCCAGCATTTT.

The CDR3 spells CASSIGGGSLPEQYF. The CDR3 region has the DNA TGTGCCAGTAGTATCGGAGGGGGCTCCCTCCCCGAGCAGTACTTC. V gene TRBV19 combines with J gene TRBJ2-7; TRBD1 is a possible D gene (7 bases). V was trimmed by 3 bases and J by 6 bases, leaving 18 bases between them. CDR3 length: 15 amino acids. Per the germline V gene, CDR1 is LNHDA and CDR2 is SQIVND (reference sequence).

The CDR3 is CASSLGGAAETQYF. The CDR3 coding sequence is TGTGCCAGCAGCTTAGGGGGGGCGGCGGAGACCCAGTACTTC. The chain links TRBV7-2 to TRBJ2-5, with D perhaps assigned TRBD1 or TRBD2 (6 bases each). This CDR3 contains 14 residues. V lost 1 base to trimming and J lost 5 bases, with 11 bases between them. Germline V gene sequence: CDR1 SGHTA, CDR2 FQGNSA.

This clone was seen a few times. The chain employs TRBV6-5 and TRBJ1-1, with unresolved D. V was cut by 6 bases and J by 11 bases, with 13 bases left in between. There are 11 residues in the CDR3. CDR1 is MNHEY and CDR2 is SVGAGI in the germline V gene. CDR3 nucleotides: TGTGCCAGCAGGTCGTTCGTAAGGGCTTTCTTT. Protein: CASRSFVRAFF.

The V call is TRBV25-1, the J call TRBJ2-5, with D perhaps TRBD2 (7 bases). CDR1 is MGHDK and CDR2 is SYGVNS in the germline V gene. Trimming took 10 bases from V and 5 from J, leaving 20 bases between them. This CDR3 comprises 14 residues. Here the CDR3 DNA reads TGTGCCACCGGCCCGGGGGGCTCCGTGGAGACCCAGTACTTC. This sequence encodes CATGPGGSVETQYF.

This clone was detected a few times. V and J are TRBV2 and TRBJ1-5; unclear D gene. This CDR3 region has 13 residues. Trimming shortened V by 0 bases and J by 8 bases, and 8 bases separated the two germline ends. CDR1 is SNHLY and CDR2 is FYNNEI in the germline V gene. The CDR3 DNA reads as TGTGCCAGCAGTGAAGCCCGAGGGAAGCCCCAGCATTTT. It translates to CASSEARGKPQHF.

The rearrangement uses TRBV10-1 and TRBJ1-1; D remains ambiguous. The CDR3 is made up of 13 amino acids. Germline V lookup: CDR1 WNHNN, CDR2 SYGVQD (reference sequence). Trimming left V 4 bases short and J 1 base short, with 7 bases between. CDR3 nucleotide sequence: TGCGCCAGCAGTGTCGGGCGGAACACTGAAGCTTTCTTT. Protein: CASSVGRNTEAFF.

The gene calls are TRBV2 and TRBJ1-1; D perhaps matches TRBD1 (5 bases). V was cut by 6 bases and J by 1 base, with 12 bases left in between. CDR3 length equals 14 residues. In germline, CDR1 is SNHLY, CDR2 FYNNEI. Here the CDR3 reads CASRAGAGNTEAFF. For the CDR3, the DNA is TGTGCCAGCAGGGCCGGGGCAGGGAACACTGAAGCTTTCTTT.

The V and J genes are TRBV5-1 and TRBJ2-1; 10 positions agree with TRBD2. Germline CDR1 reads SGHRS; CDR2 reads YFSETQ. J was trimmed by 10 bases and V by 3 bases; bases with no gene match: 13. The CDR3 is made up of 16 amino acids. CDR3 nucleotide sequence: TGCGCCAGCAGCTCCACCACGGGACTAGCGAGGGAAGAGCAGTTCTTC. Protein sequence: CASSSTTGLAREEQFF.

The genes are TRBV23-1 and TRBJ2-3; D call uncertain. TRBV23-1 is treated as an ORF (open reading frame) with a function not yet certain. Between the trimmed V and J ends, which lost 2 bases and 6 bases, there was a span of 3 bases. The CDR3 is 11 residues long. The CDR3 DNA follows: TGCGCCAGCAGTCAAGGGGATACGCAGTATTTT. Translating it yields CASSQGDTQYF.

This chain joins TRBV7-2 and TRBJ2-1; the D is unclear. Germline V gene sequence: CDR1 SGHTA, CDR2 FQGNSA. V was trimmed by 7 bases and J by 13 bases, leaving 17 bases between them. The CDR3 is 12 amino acids. The CDR3 nucleotides read TGTGCCAGCACCAGTCCGGTGCGGCCCCAGTTCTTC. Translating gives CASTSPVRPQFF.

The rearrangement joins TRBV19 to TRBJ1-2; D uncertain. This CDR3 comprises 15 residues. Germline-derived CDR1 and CDR2 are LNHDA and SQIVND (reference sequence). The V end was cut by 1 base, the J end by 9 bases, with 18 bases between. The CDR3 is CASSIVAAGGVSYTF. In DNA, the CDR3 is TGTGCCAGTAGTATAGTTGCAGCTGGCGGAGTGAGCTACACCTTC.

The genes are TRBV19 and TRBJ1-1, with D unclear. V was pared by 3 bases and J by 2 bases, with 25 bases between. Germline values: CDR1 LNHDA, CDR2 SQIVND (reference sequence). The CDR3 sequence is 19 residues long. CDR3: CASSIILGKRGRLNTEAFF. The CDR3 DNA reads TGTGCCAGTAGTATCATTTTGGGAAAGCGAGGGAGATTAAACACTGAAGCTTTCTTT.

The rearrangement uses TRBV7-8 and TRBJ1-1, with D tentatively TRBD1 (6 bases). This CDR3 is 13 amino acids long. The germline CDR1 and CDR2 sequences are SGHVS and FQNEAQ. V lost 5 bases to trimming and J lost 3 bases, with 10 bases between them. The CDR3 DNA is TGTGCCAGCAGCCCCCCAGGGGACACTGAAGCTTTCTTT. Its protein product is CASSPPGDTEAFF.

The genes are TRBV5-4 and TRBJ2-1; 9 nucleotides agree with TRBD2. The V segment lost 0 bases and the J segment 5 bases; nucleotides outside the gene matches: 6. Germline values: CDR1 SGHNT, CDR2 YYREEE (reference sequence). This CDR3 contains 16 residues. CDR3 loop: CASSLGGGGAHNEQFF. CDR3 sequence (DNA): TGTGCCAGCAGCTTGGGAGGCGGGGGGGCCCACAATGAGCAGTTCTTC.

The V gene is TRBV19, the J gene TRBJ2-3; 7 bases agree with TRBD1. The V gene's germline CDR1 is LNHDA and CDR2 SQIVND (reference sequence). V dropped 3 bases and J dropped 0; count of bases not matched to a gene: 3. The CDR3 spans 15 residues. CDR3 bases: TGTGCCAGTAGTATGACAGGGTCTAGCACAGATACGCAGTATTTT. It codes for CASSMTGSSTDTQYF.

The chain joins TRBV19 to TRBJ2-1, with D perhaps TRBD1 (6 bases). Trimming left V 1 base short and J 7 bases short, with 8 bases between. CDR3 length: 13 amino acids. The germline CDR1 and CDR2 sequences are LNHDA and SQIVND (reference sequence). This CDR3 is CASSIGQGNEQFF. In DNA form, the CDR3 reads TGTGCCAGTAGTATAGGGCAGGGGAATGAGCAGTTCTTC.